This T cell receptor (beta chain) is from a study of OX40 agonist ivuxolimab in advanced cancers. Study-wide points: Partial responders at 0.1-3.0 mg/kg showed near-lowest clonal expansion. Doses of 0.1 to 3.0 mg/kg were accompanied by clonal expansion of CD4+ and CD8+ blood T cells by week 6.

Germline V gene sequence: CDR1 LGHNA, CDR2 YSLEER. The CDR3 totals 16 residues. The V and J ends lost 0 bases and 1 base respectively, with 12 bases between them. This table comes from immunoSEQ multiplex PCR, and its TCRdb copy is limited to in-frame clones, with some not included. The table includes about 65,000 clones, approximately 80% detected once. Blood sampling took place at baseline, cycle 4 day 1, and cycle 7 day 1. As for this clone: Antigen specificity is unknown.

The specimen was CD4+ or CD8+ T cells sorted from blood, collected in a trial of the OX40 agonist ivuxolimab. This TCR was recovered from an adult with an advanced solid tumor such as melanoma, head and neck, liver or kidney cancer. V usage is TRBV4-3 and J usage is TRBJ1-1; D is possibly TRBD1 (5 bases). The CDR3 loop reads CASSQDHVGTNTEAFF. As DNA, the CDR3 is TGCGCCAGCAGCCAAGATCACGTGGGGACGAACACTGAAGCTTTCTTT.